These 21 T cell receptor beta chains were all obtained from the same sample, sequenced in a study of radiotherapy plus CTLA-4 blockade in lung cancer. Repertoires were generated with immunoSEQ multiplex PCR, while TCRdb's copy carries only in-frame clones and drops some. The sample carries 110,000 or so clones, 78% recorded once. The sample consisted of peripheral blood, taken from a patient treated with radiotherapy plus ipilimumab. These receptors were taken from a human donor with non-small cell lung cancer who had a partial response to radiotherapy plus ipilimumab.

The rearrangement uses TRBV15 and TRBJ1-5, with 11 bases aligning to TRBD1. This CDR3 spans 16 amino acids. Losses at the gene ends were 0 bases for V and 6 bases for J; bases not matched to a gene: 4. CDR1 is LNHNV and CDR2 is YYDKDF in the germline V gene (reference sequence). DNA for the CDR3: TGTGCCACCAGCAGAGACGGACAGGGGGCATCTCAGCCCCAGCATTTT. It specifies CATSRDGQGASQPQHF.

V is TRBV5-4 and J is TRBJ2-1; D not certain. The V end was cut by 0 bases, the J end by 12 bases, with 22 bases between. From germline, CDR1 is SGHNT and CDR2 YYREEE (reference sequence). The length of the CDR3 is 16 residues. The CDR3 coding sequence is TGTGCCAGCAGCTTGGGCCCTCCACAGTTAGTTGCTGGGCAGTTCTTC. This codes for CASSLGPPQLVAGQFF. The variable domain in full, with the rest retrieved from reference TRBV5-4 and TRBJ2-1, is ETGVTQSPTHLIKTRGQQVTLRCSSQSGHNTVSWYQQALGQGPQFIFQYYREEENGRGNFPPRFSGLQFPNYSSELNVNALELDDSALYLCASSLGPPQLVAGQFFGPGTRLTVL.

This clone has just one count. The J gene is TRBJ1-2, the V gene TRBV15; 10 bases line up with TRBD1. J gave up 10 bases and V 3 bases, and 5 bases lay outside the gene matches. This CDR3 contains 13 residues. Germline V gene sequence: CDR1 LNHNV, CDR2 YYDKDF (reference sequence). The CDR3 loop reads CATSSGTGEDYTF. The CDR3 coding sequence is TGTGCCACCAGCAGTGGGACAGGGGAGGACTACACCTTC.

This chain connects TRBV5-6 to TRBJ2-7; D may be TRBD1 (5 bases). The CDR3 consists of 13 residues. Germline assignment: CDR1 SGHDT and CDR2 YYEEEE. V lost 3 bases and J lost 5, with 12 bases in between. For the CDR3, the DNA is TGTGCCAGCAGCTACCCAGGGTTCCACGAGCAGTACTTC. It encodes CASSYPGFHEQYF.

The chain recombines TRBV7-9 with TRBJ2-3, with no clear D. Looked up from germline, CDR1 is SEHNR and CDR2 is FQNEAQ (reference sequence). The V and J ends lost 1 base and 1 base respectively, with 6 bases between them. The CDR3 spans 14 residues. The CDR3, as DNA: TGTGCCAGCAGCTTAGAACTCCGCACAGATACGCAGTATTTT. It is translated as CASSLELRTDTQYF. The full variable domain, in which reference TRBV7-9 and TRBJ2-3 provide the parts outside the CDR3, is DTGVSQNPRHKITKRGQNVTFRCDPISEHNRLYWYRQTLGQGPEFLTYFQNEAQLEKSRLLSDRFSAERPKGSFSTLEIQRTEQGDSAMYLCASSLELRTDTQYFGPGTRLTVL.

J is TRBJ1-3 and V is TRBV5-4, with a possible D match to TRBD1 (5 bases). The germline V gene has CDR1 SGHNT and CDR2 YYREEE (reference sequence). This CDR3 spans 14 amino acids. V lost 6 bases and J 1 base, leaving 11 bases between the germline ends. The CDR3 here is CASTPQGSGNTIYF. CDR3 DNA sequence: TGTGCCAGCACCCCGCAGGGTTCTGGAAACACCATATATTTT. The whole variable domain, filled in from reference TRBV5-4 and TRBJ1-3, reads ETGVTQSPTHLIKTRGQQVTLRCSSQSGHNTVSWYQQALGQGPQFIFQYYREEENGRGNFPPRFSGLQFPNYSSELNVNALELDDSALYLCASTPQGSGNTIYFGEGSWLTVV.

Concerning this clone: Its ends do not fully match the called genes, so a read error is possible. The CDR3 sequence: CASSLAGQGSRRLFF. CDR3 DNA sequence: TGTGCTAGCAGCTTAGCGGGACAGGGGTCAAGGAGGCTGTTCTTC. This chain joins TRBV7-7 and TRBJ2-1; 10 nucleotides agree with TRBD1. CDR3 length: 15 residues. From germline, CDR1 is SSHAT and CDR2 FNYEAQ (reference sequence).

The CDR3 DNA sequence: TGTGCCAGCAACAATCAGGGGGGCTACACCTTC. This sequence encodes CASNNQGGYTF. The chain recombines TRBV6-1 with TRBJ1-2; tentative D call: TRBD1 (6 bases). The CDR3 runs to 11 residues. Germline assignment: CDR1 MNHNS and CDR2 SASEGT. Trimming left V 7 bases short and J 8 bases short, with 11 bases between.

V gene TRBV6-5 combines with J gene TRBJ2-7; perhaps TRBD1 as D (6 bases). Germline V gene sequence: CDR1 MNHEY, CDR2 SVGAGI. The CDR3 consists of 11 residues. V lost 4 bases, J lost 8 bases, and 9 bases lay in between. The CDR3 sequence is CASSFTGKQYV. The CDR3 nucleotides are TGTGCCAGCAGTTTCACAGGGAAGCAGTACGTC.

This clone was seen only a few times. The chain recombines TRBV30 with TRBJ2-5; no firm D call. V was trimmed by 1 base and J by 5 bases, leaving 8 bases between them. Germline CDR1 is GTSNPN and CDR2 is SVGIG (reference sequence). This CDR3 is 12 amino acids long. As DNA, the CDR3 is TGTGCCTGGAGTGGCGCCGTGGAGACCCAGTACTTC. It specifies CAWSGAVETQYF.

V and J are TRBV6-5 and TRBJ1-1; 9 nucleotides agree with TRBD1. Per the germline V gene, CDR1 is MNHEY and CDR2 is SVGAGI. The CDR3 runs 16 residues. J lost 1 base, V lost 6 bases, and 9 bases had no gene match. The CDR3 nucleotides read TGTGCCAGCAGGTACCGAGGACAGGGGACGAACACTGAAGCTTTCTTT. Translated, it gives CASRYRGQGTNTEAFF.

The chain has TRBV7-9 and TRBJ2-7, with TRBD1 matching 8 bases. CDR3 size: 15 residues. J gave up 6 bases and V 5 bases, and 12 bases lay outside the gene matches. Germline V gene lookup returns CDR1 SEHNR and CDR2 FQNEAQ (reference sequence). This CDR3 is CASSAARQGQGEQYF. CDR3 DNA sequence: TGTGCCAGCAGCGCAGCAAGACAGGGGCAGGGCGAGCAGTACTTC.

In its sample, this clone was seen once. The genes are TRBV19 and TRBJ2-7, with 10 bases lining up with TRBD2. Germline lookup yields CDR1 LNHDA and CDR2 SQIVND (reference sequence). V gave up 3 bases and J gave up 2 bases; unmatched junction bases: 4. The CDR3 has 15 residues. CDR3 sequence (DNA): TGTGCCAGTAGTATCCGGCTAGCGGGAGCCTACGAGCAGTACTTC. Translation gives CASSIRLAGAYEQYF.

V is TRBV19 and J is TRBJ2-7; 9 positions agree with TRBD2. Germline values: CDR1 LNHDA, CDR2 SQIVND (reference sequence). CDR3 length: 14 residues. J was trimmed by 6 bases and V by 7 bases; bases with no gene match: 10. CDR3 loop: CASTTGGGVGEQYF. CDR3 nucleotides: TGTGCCAGTACCACAGGCGGGGGGGTCGGCGAGCAGTACTTC.

The V and J genes are TRBV5-5 and TRBJ1-5; no clear D. This CDR3 spans 15 amino acids. Germline V CDR1 and CDR2: SGHKS, YYEKEE (reference sequence). V lost 0 bases and J lost 1, with 8 bases in between. This CDR3 is CASSLDGGSNQPQHF. CDR3 nucleotide sequence: TGTGCCAGCAGCTTGGACGGAGGGAGCAATCAGCCCCAGCATTTT.

The chain joins TRBV6-1 to TRBJ2-7; the match to TRBD1 covers 11 bases. This CDR3 is built from 14 residues. Trimming removed 6 bases from V and 3 bases from J; junction bases left unmatched: 4. Germline lookup yields CDR1 MNHNS and CDR2 SASEGT. The CDR3 nucleotides read TGTGCCAGCAGGACCGGGACAGGGGGCTACGAGCAGTACGTC. This translates into CASRTGTGGYEQYV.

CDR3 amino acids: CASSQDPGRGNEQFF. Written as DNA, the CDR3 is TGCGCCAGCAGCCAAGATCCCGGAAGGGGCAATGAGCAGTTCTTC. V usage is TRBV4-1 and J usage is TRBJ2-1, with D perhaps TRBD1 (5 bases). The germline CDR1 and CDR2 sequences are MGHRA and YSYEKL. V lost 0 bases and J 6 bases, leaving 12 bases between the germline ends. The CDR3 has 15 residues.

Here the CDR3 DNA reads TGCGCCAGCAGTGAGTTTAGGACACCTGAATCCTACGAGCAGTACTTC. This translates into CASSEFRTPESYEQYF. The V and J genes are TRBV10-2 and TRBJ2-7, with D maybe TRBD1 (5 bases). The CDR3 runs 16 residues. Germline CDR1 WSHSY, CDR2 SAAADI. The V end was cut by 1 base, the J end by 1 base, with 14 bases between.

This clone was observed once. V is TRBV4-2 and J is TRBJ1-1, with D unresolved. The CDR3 is 16 residues long. The germline gives CDR1 LGHNA, CDR2 YNFKEQ. V was trimmed by 1 base and J by 1 base, leaving 13 bases between them. The CDR3 loop reads CASSQVVMTGNTEAFF. CDR3 bases: TGTGCCAGCAGCCAAGTGGTGATGACGGGGAACACTGAAGCTTTCTTT.

This rearrangement joins TRBV28 to TRBJ1-2; maybe TRBD1 (5 bases). Germline V gene sequence: CDR1 MDHEN, CDR2 SYDVKM. Deletions cut 7 bases from V and 8 bases from J, with 23 bases between. The CDR3 length is 15 residues. DNA of the CDR3: TGTGCCAGCACCCTTATCCAGGGTCCGCGTTGGGGCTACACCTTC. It specifies CASTLIQGPRWGYTF.

This chain links TRBV19 with TRBJ1-1, with D tentatively TRBD1 (5 bases). The CDR3 runs to 17 residues. Trimming shortened V by 5 bases and J by 4 bases, and 23 bases separated the two germline ends. Per the germline V gene, CDR1 is LNHDA and CDR2 is SQIVND (reference sequence). The CDR3 region is CASSPLAGTKGITEAFF. The CDR3, as DNA: TGTGCCAGTAGTCCCCTGGCGGGGACGAAAGGGATCACTGAAGCTTTCTTT. Full variable domain (rest looked up from reference TRBV19 and TRBJ1-1): DGGITQSPKYLFRKEGQNVTLSCEQNLNHDAMYWYRQDPGQGLRLIYYSQIVNDFQKGDIAEGYSVSREKKESFPLTVTSAQKNPTAFYLCASSPLAGTKGITEAFFGQGTRLTVV.